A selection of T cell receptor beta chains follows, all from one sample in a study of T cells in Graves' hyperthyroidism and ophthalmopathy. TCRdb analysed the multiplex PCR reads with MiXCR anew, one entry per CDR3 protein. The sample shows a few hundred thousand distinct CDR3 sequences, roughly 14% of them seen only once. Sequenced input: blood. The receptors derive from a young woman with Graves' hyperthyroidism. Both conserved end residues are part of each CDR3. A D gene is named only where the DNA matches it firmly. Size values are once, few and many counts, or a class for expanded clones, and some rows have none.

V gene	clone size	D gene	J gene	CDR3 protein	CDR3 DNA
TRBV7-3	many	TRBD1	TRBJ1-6	CASSLMGQGNSPLHF	TGTGCCAGCAGCTTAATGGGACAGGGGAATTCACCCCTCCACTTT
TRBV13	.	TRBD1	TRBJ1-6	CASSPNTGQINSPLHF	TGTGCCAGCAGCCCAAACACGGGACAGATAAATTCACCCCTCCACTTT
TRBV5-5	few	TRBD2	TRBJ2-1	CASSPGVAGPSYNEQFF	TGTGCCAGCAGCCCCGGGGTAGCGGGACCCTCCTACAATGAGCAGTTCTTC
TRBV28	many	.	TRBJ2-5	CASTWRTGLETQYF	TGTGCCAGCACCTGGCGAACGGGACTTGAGACCCAGTACTTC
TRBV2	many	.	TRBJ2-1	CASSIRAPNNEQFF	TGTGCCAGCAGTATACGGGCACCGAACAATGAGCAGTTCTTC
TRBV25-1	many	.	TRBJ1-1	CASSESGGRSTEAFF	TGTGCCAGCAGTGAATCAGGAGGGAGGAGCACTGAAGCTTTCTTT
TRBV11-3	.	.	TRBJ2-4	CASSLRGGPTKNIQYF	TGTGCCAGCAGCTTACGTGGCGGGCCTACCAAAAACATTCAGTACTTC
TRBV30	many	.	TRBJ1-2	CAWRTVDGYTF	TGTGCCTGGAGGACGGTGGATGGCTACACCTTC
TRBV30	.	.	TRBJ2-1	CAWSTVSNEQFF	TGTGCCTGGAGTACAGTGAGCAATGAGCAGTTCTTC
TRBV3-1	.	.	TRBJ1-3	CASSQDRTGNTIYF	TGTGCCAGCAGCCAAGATAGGACTGGAAACACCATATATTTT
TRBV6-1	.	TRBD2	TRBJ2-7	CASTLGLAGSDASSYEQYF	TGTGCCAGCACCCTCGGACTAGCGGGATCGGACGCCAGCTCCTACGAGCAGTACTTC
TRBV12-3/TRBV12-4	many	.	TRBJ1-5	CASSFTYGEHQPQHF	TGTGCCAGCAGTTTTACGTACGGGGAGCATCAGCCCCAGCATTTT
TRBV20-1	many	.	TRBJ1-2	CSARADRPGDGYTF	TGCAGTGCTAGAGCCGACCGGCCCGGGGACGGCTACACCTTC
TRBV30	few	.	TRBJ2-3	CAWRGSRVASTDTQYF	TGTGCCTGGAGGGGTTCAAGAGTTGCTAGCACAGATACGCAGTATTTT
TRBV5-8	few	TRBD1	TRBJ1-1	CASSYMDRNTFF	TGTGCCAGCAGCTACATGGACAGGAACACTTTCTTT
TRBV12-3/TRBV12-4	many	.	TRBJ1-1	CASSDRKGPGNTEAFF	TGTGCCAGCAGCGACAGGAAGGGTCCCGGGAACACTGAAGCTTTCTTT
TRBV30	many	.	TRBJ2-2	CAWSKESVANTGELFF	TGTGCCTGGAGTAAGGAGTCCGTAGCGAACACCGGGGAGCTGTTTTTT
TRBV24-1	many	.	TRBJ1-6	CATSDPSGSPLHF	TGTGCCACCAGTGATCCCTCAGGTTCACCCCTCCACTTT
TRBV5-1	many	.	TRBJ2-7	CASSLGDLGYEQYF	TGCGCCAGCAGCTTGGGGGATCTTGGCTACGAGCAGTACTTC
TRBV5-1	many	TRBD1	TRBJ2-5	CASSFLSGQGRETQYF	TGCGCCAGCAGCTTCCTCTCCGGACAGGGACGGGAGACCCAGTACTTC
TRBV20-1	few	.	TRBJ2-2	CSALHANTGELFF	TGCAGTGCTCTACACGCGAACACCGGGGAGCTGTTTTTT
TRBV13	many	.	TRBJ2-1	CASSLGLWGQGGDEQFF	TGTGCCAGCAGCTTAGGTCTTTGGGGCCAGGGGGGGGATGAGCAGTTCTTC
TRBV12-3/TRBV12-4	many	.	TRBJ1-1	CASSKQALEAFF	TGTGCCAGCAGCAAACAGGCGCTTGAAGCTTTCTTT
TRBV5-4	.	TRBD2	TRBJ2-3	CASSLSLSGGRRTDTQYF	TGTGCCAGCAGCTTGTCCCTCTCGGGCGGGAGAAGAACAGATACGCAGTATTTT
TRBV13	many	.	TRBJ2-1	CASSSRGRGGSILYNEQFF	TGTGCCAGCAGCTCTCGGGGCCGGGGCGGCTCGATCCTCTACAATGAGCAGTTCTTC
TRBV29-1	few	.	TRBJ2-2	CSVVPRAGELFF	TGCAGCGTTGTTCCGAGGGCCGGGGAGCTGTTTTTT
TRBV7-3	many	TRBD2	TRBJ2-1	CASSFTSGIRDEQFF	TGTGCCAGCAGCTTTACTAGCGGGATAAGGGATGAGCAGTTCTTC
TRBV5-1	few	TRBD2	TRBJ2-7	CASSLGLGTSGTHEQYF	TGCGCCAGCAGCTTGGGGCTTGGGACTAGCGGGACCCACGAGCAGTACTTC
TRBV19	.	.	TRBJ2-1	CASRLSSYNEQFF	TGTGCCAGCAGACTAAGCTCCTACAATGAGCAGTTCTTC
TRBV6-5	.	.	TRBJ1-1	CASSYSPNGEAFF	TGTGCCAGCAGTTACTCCCCTAACGGTGAAGCTTTCTTT
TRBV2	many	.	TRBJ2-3	CASLRTEGTDTQYF	TGTGCCAGCTTACGAACGGAGGGCACAGATACGCAGTATTTT
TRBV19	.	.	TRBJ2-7	CASSGALHHEQYF	TGTGCCAGTTCAGGGGCTCTCCACCACGAGCAGTACTTC
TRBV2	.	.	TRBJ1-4	CASSLTKGRTNEKLFF	TGTGCCAGCAGTCTTACAAAGGGGAGAACTAATGAAAAACTGTTTTTT
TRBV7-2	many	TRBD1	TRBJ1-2	CASSRDRGGYTF	TGTGCCAGCAGCCGGGACAGGGGCGGCTACACCTTC
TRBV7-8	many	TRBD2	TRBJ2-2	CASSNGLAGLGELFF	TGTGCCAGCAGCAACGGACTAGCGGGATTGGGGGAGCTGTTTTTT
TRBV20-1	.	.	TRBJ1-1	CSASRTSTGEAFF	TGCAGTGCTTCCCGGACCTCCACCGGTGAAGCTTTCTTT
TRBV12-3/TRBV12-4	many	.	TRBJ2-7	CASSDAQTDWRIEQYF	TGTGCCAGCAGTGACGCTCAAACGGACTGGCGCATAGAGCAGTACTTC
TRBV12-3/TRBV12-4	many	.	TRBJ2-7	CASSPEIHEQYF	TGTGCCAGCAGTCCCGAAATCCACGAGCAGTACTTC
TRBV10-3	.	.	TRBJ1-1	CAISEPRRGATEAFF	TGTGCCATCAGTGAGCCCAGACGGGGGGCCACTGAAGCTTTCTTT
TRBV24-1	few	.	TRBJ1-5	CATGGGQSNQPQHF	TGTGCCACAGGGGGTGGACAGTCCAATCAGCCCCAGCATTTT
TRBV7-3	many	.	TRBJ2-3	CASSAAHLGTQYF	TGTGCCAGCAGCGCTGCTCACCTGGGTACGCAGTATTTT
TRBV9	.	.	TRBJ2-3	CASAGAGDTQYF	TGTGCCAGCGCCGGGGCCGGGGATACGCAGTATTTT
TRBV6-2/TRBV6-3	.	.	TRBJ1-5	CASSYGKGGGPQHF	TGTGCCAGCAGTTACGGGAAAGGTGGCGGGCCCCAGCATTTT
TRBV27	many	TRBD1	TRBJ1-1	CASTTSGTAGPNTEAFF	TGTGCCAGTACTACTTCCGGGACAGCCGGTCCCAACACTGAAGCTTTCTTT
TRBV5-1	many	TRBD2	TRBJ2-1	CASSYSGSGMNEQFF	TGCGCCAGCAGCTATAGCGGGAGTGGTATGAATGAGCAGTTCTTC
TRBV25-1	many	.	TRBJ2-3	CASSEGVEGYTDTQYF	TGTGCCAGCAGTGAAGGTGTCGAGGGCTACACAGATACGCAGTATTTT
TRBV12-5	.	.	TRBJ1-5	CASGSPSGGQPQHF	TGTGCTAGTGGTTCTCCGTCGGGGGGTCAGCCCCAGCATTTT
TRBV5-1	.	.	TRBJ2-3	CASSSYRETDTQYF	TGCGCCAGCAGCTCATACAGGGAGACAGATACGCAGTATTTT
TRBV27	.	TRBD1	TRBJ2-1	CATGGQARGDEQFF	TGTGCCACCGGGGGACAGGCGCGAGGCGATGAGCAGTTCTTC
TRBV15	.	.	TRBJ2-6	CATSTPGGSGANVLTF	TGTGCCACCAGCACCCCCGGAGGGTCTGGGGCCAACGTCCTGACTTTC
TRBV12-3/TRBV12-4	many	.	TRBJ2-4	CASSPQAPKNIQYF	TGTGCCAGCAGCCCGCAGGCCCCCAAAAACATTCAGTACTTC
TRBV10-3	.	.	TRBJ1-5	CATSWDVNQPQHF	TGTGCCACCAGCTGGGACGTTAATCAGCCCCAGCATTTT
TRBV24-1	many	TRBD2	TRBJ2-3	CATSVAKAGGSDTQYF	TGTGCCACCAGTGTCGCAAAAGCGGGAGGTTCAGATACGCAGTATTTT